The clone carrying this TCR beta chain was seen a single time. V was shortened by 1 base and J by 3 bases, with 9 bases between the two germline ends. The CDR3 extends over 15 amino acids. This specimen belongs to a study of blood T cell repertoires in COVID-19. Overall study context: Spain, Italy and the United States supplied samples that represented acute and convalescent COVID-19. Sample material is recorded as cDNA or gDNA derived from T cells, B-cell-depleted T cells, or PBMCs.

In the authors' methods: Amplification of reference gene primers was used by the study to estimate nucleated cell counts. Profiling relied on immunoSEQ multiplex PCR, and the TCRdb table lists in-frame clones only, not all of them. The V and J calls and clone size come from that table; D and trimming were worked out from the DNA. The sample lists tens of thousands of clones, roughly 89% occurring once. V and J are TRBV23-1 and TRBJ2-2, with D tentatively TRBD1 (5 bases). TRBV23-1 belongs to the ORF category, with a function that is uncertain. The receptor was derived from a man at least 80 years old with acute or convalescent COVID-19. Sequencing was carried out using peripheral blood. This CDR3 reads CASSQYQGDTGELFF. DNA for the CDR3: TGCGCCAGCAGTCAATACCAAGGGGACACCGGGGAGCTGTTTTTT.